Shown below are 8 T cell receptor beta chains from a single sample sequenced in a study of regulatory T cells in long-lasting Graves disease. Time point meaning: newly diagnosed GD, antithyroid drugs for less than 3 months. The TCR library was prepared using RNA isolated from PBMCs. The TCR beta library used iRepertoire HTBI primers with Arm-PCR amplification of CDR3. Via MiXCR, TCRdb re-called the multiplex PCR reads, giving one row per CDR3 protein. The sample lists approximately 440,000 distinct CDR3 sequences, 15% to 20% occurring once. These data were also filed under a second study, of T cells in Graves' hyperthyroidism and ophthalmopathy.

The sequencing here drew on peripheral blood mononuclear cells (PBMCs), taken at new diagnosis, from a patient treated with antithyroid drugs. Receptors originate from a man aged 35 to 55 with Graves disease.

This clonotype was detected ten times or more. The chain combines TRBV20-1 with TRBJ2-1, with D tentatively TRBD2 (5 bases). Deletions cut 0 bases from V and 1 base from J, with 13 bases between. The germline V gene encodes CDR1 DFQATT and CDR2 SNEGSKA (reference sequence). The CDR3 has 16 amino acids. CDR3 sequence (DNA): TGCAGTGCTAGAGAGCTACTAGAAGTATCCTACAATGAGCAGTTCTTC. It specifies CSARELLEVSYNEQFF.

As concerns this clonotype: This sequence may be a read error, since a much larger clone differs from it by one base. V gene TRBV10-1 combines with J gene TRBJ2-7; 8 nucleotides agree with TRBD1. Germline loops: CDR1 WNHNN, CDR2 SYGVQD (reference sequence). The CDR3 extends over 15 amino acids. V lost 0 bases, J lost 1 base, and 2 bases stayed unmatched. CDR3 coding DNA: TGCGCCAGCAGTGAGTCAAGGACAGGGTCCTACGAGCAGTACGTC. Translating it yields CASSESRTGSYEQYV.

This clonotype was found many times. The chain combines TRBV7-9 with TRBJ2-3; D ambiguous. The V end lost 6 bases, the J end lost 6 bases, and 10 bases lay between the germline ends. The CDR3 runs to 12 residues. Germline V CDR1 and CDR2: SEHNR, FQNEAQ (reference sequence). The CDR3 reads CASSLTSDTQYF. CDR3 nucleotides: TGTGCCAGCAGTTTGACCAGTGATACGCAGTATTTT.

Notes on this clonotype: Since a much larger clone is just one base distant, this may be a read error. V and J are TRBV30 and TRBJ2-5; D gene uncertain. This CDR3 has 12 amino acids. The V gene's germline CDR1 is GTSNPN and CDR2 SVGIG (reference sequence). Trimming took off 7 bases at V and 4 bases at J, with 13 bases between the two ends. The DNA of the CDR3 is TGTGCCTCAGCCTTGGGAAGAGAGACCCAGTACTTC. This encodes CASALGRETQYF.

In this sample, this clonotype turned up many times. The V gene is TRBV3-1, the J gene TRBJ1-1, with TRBD1 matching over 7 bases. This CDR3 contains 14 residues. V trimming: 1 base; J trimming: 8 bases; junction bases outside the gene matches: 7. The germline CDR1 and CDR2 sequences are LGHDT and YNNKEL (reference sequence). The CDR3 DNA reads as TGTGCCAGCAGCCAAGGGCTAGGGGGCTGGGAAGCTTTCTTT. This gives the protein CASSQGLGGWEAFF. The full variable domain, completed using reference TRBV3-1 and TRBJ1-1, is DTAVSQTPKYLVTQMGNDKSIKCEQNLGHDTMYWYKQDSKKFLKIMFSYNNKELIINETVPNRFSPKSPDKAHLNLHINSLELGDSAVYFCASSQGLGGWEAFFGQGTRLTVV.

The rearrangement links TRBV14 to TRBJ2-1; D gene uncertain. This CDR3 spans 13 amino acids. The V gene's germline CDR1 is SGHDN and CDR2 FVKESK. V lost 1 base to trimming and J lost 8 bases, with 9 bases between them. The CDR3: CASSQGNGDEQFF. The CDR3 DNA follows: TGTGCCAGCAGCCAAGGAAACGGTGATGAGCAGTTCTTC.

This clonotype was seen ten or more times. The V and J genes are TRBV28 and TRBJ2-3; D is tentatively TRBD1 or TRBD2 (6 bases each). The CDR3 covers 13 residues. V gave up 8 bases and J gave up 5 bases, with 14 bases separating them. The germline V gene encodes CDR1 MDHEN and CDR2 SYDVKM. The CDR3, as DNA: TGTGCCAGCGGACTCGGAGGGGGAGATACGCAGTATTTT. Its protein is CASGLGGGDTQYF.

This clonotype appeared many times. The V and J genes are TRBV12-3 or TRBV12-4 and TRBJ1-6; 7 bases match TRBD1. The ends lost 8 bases at V and 5 bases at J; junction bases unmatched: 3. The CDR3 is 13 residues long. CDR3 DNA sequence: TGTGCCAGCTCGGGACAGAATAATTCACCCCTCCACTTT. Translating it yields CASSGQNNSPLHF.